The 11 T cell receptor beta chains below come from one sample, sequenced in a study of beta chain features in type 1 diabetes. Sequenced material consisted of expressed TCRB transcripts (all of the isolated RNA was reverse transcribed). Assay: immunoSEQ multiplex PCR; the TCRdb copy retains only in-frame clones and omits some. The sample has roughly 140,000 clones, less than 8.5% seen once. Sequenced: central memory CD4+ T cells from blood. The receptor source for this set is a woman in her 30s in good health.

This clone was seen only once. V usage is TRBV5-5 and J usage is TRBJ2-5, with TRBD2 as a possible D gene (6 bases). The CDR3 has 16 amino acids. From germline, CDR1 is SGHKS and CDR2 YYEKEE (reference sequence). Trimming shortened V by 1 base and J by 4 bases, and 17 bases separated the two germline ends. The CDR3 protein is CASSLTGSLALETQYF. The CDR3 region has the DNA TGTGCCAGCAGCTTGACCGGGAGTTTGGCCTTAGAGACCCAGTACTTC. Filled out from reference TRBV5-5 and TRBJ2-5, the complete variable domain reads DAGVTQSPTHLIKTRGQQVTLRCSPISGHKSVSWYQQVLGQGPQFIFQYYEKEERGRGNFPDRFSARQFPNYSSELNVNALLLGDSALYLCASSLTGSLALETQYFGPGTRLLVL.

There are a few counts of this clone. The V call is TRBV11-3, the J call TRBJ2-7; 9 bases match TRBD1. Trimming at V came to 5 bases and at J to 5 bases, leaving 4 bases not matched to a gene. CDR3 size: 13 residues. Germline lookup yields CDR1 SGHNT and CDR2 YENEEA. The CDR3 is CASSPRTGDEQYF. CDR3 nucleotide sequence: TGTGCCAGCAGCCCGAGGACAGGGGACGAGCAGTACTTC.

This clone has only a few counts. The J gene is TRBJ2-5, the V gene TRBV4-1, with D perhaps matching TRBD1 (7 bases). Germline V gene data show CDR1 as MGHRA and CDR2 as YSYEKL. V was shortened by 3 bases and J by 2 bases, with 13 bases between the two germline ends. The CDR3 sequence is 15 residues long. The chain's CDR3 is CASSQSPGGQETQYF. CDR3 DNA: TGCGCCAGCAGCCAGTCTCCAGGGGGGCAAGAGACCCAGTACTTC.

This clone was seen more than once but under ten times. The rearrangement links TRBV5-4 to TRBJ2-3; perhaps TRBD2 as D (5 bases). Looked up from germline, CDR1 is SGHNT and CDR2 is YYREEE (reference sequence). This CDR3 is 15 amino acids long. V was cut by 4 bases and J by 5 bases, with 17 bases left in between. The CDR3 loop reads CASSNKLGGEDTQYF. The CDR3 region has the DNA TGTGCCAGCAGCAATAAACTAGGAGGAGAAGATACGCAGTATTTT.

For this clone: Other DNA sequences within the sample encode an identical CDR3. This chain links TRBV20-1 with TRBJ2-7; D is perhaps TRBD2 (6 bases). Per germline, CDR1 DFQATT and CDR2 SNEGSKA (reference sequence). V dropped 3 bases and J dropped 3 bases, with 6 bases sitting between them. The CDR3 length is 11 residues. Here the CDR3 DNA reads TGCAGTGCTAGTAGCGGCTACGAGCAGTACTTC. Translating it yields CSASSGYEQYF.

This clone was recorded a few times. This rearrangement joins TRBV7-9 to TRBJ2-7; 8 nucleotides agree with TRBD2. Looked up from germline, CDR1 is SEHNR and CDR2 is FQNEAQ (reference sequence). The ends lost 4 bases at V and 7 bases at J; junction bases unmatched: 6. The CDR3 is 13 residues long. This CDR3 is CASSSGRGGEQYF. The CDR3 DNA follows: TGTGCCAGCAGCTCCGGACGGGGGGGAGAGCAGTACTTC.

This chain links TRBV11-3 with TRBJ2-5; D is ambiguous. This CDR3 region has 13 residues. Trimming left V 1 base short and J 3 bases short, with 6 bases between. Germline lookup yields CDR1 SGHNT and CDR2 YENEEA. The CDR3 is CASSLGQEETQYF. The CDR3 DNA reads TGTGCCAGCAGCTTAGGGCAAGAAGAGACCCAGTACTTC.

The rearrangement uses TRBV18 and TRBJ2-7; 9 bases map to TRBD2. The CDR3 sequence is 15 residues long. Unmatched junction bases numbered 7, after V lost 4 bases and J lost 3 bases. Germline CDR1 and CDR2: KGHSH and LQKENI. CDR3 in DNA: TGTGCCAGCTCACTAGCTAGCGGGGAGATCTACGAGCAGTACTTC. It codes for CASSLASGEIYEQYF. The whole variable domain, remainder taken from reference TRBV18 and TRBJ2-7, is NAGVMQNPRHLVRRRGQEARLRCSPMKGHSHVYWYRQLPEEGLKFMVYLQKENIIDESGMPKERFSAEFPKEGPSILRIQQVVRGDSAAYFCASSLASGEIYEQYFGPGTRLTVT.

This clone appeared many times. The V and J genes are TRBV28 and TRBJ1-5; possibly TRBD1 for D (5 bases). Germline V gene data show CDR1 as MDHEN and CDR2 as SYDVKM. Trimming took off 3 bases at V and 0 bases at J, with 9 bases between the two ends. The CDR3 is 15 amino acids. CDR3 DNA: TGTGCCAGCAGTTTGACAGCACCTAGCAATCAGCCCCAGCATTTT. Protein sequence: CASSLTAPSNQPQHF.

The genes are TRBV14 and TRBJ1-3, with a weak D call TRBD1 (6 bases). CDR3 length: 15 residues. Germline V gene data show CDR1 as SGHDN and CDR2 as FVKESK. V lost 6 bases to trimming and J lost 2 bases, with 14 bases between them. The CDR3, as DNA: TGTGCCAGCAGTCCGACAGGCCTTCCTGGAAACACCATATATTTT. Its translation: CASSPTGLPGNTIYF.

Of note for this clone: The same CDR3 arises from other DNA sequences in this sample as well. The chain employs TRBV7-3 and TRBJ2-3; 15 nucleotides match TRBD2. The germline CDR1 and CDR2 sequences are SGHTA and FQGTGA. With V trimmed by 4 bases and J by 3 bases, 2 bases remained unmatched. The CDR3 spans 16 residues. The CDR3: CASSSGLAGGTDTQYF. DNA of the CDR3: TGTGCCAGCAGCTCGGGACTAGCGGGAGGAACAGATACGCAGTATTTT.